This T cell receptor beta chain originates from a study of breast tumors, draining lymph nodes, adjacent tissues. Broader study findings: Compared with lymph nodes, tumors were less diverse; compared with nontumor tissue, more.

Axillary draining lymph nodes of breast cancer patients supplied the node samples. TCRdb passed the multiplex PCR reads through MiXCR, listing each CDR3 protein once. Here the sample spans 200,000 to 250,000 distinct CDR3 sequences, under 40% being singletons. With regard to this clonotype: As yet, its antigen is unknown.

Germline-derived CDR1 and CDR2 are KGHDR and SFDVKD. This CDR3 contains 17 residues. Trimming left V 1 base short and J 8 bases short, with 17 bases between. This chain links TRBV24-1 with TRBJ1-6; tentatively, D is TRBD1 (6 bases). This TCR came from a female donor with breast cancer. Some clones in this sample may be carry-over from other donors' samples. The sequenced material came from axillary lymph node tissue. The CDR3 coding sequence is TGTGCCACCAGTGATTTACTATACGCAGGGGACGATTCACCCCTCCACTTT. Encoded protein: CATSDLLYAGDDSPLHF.